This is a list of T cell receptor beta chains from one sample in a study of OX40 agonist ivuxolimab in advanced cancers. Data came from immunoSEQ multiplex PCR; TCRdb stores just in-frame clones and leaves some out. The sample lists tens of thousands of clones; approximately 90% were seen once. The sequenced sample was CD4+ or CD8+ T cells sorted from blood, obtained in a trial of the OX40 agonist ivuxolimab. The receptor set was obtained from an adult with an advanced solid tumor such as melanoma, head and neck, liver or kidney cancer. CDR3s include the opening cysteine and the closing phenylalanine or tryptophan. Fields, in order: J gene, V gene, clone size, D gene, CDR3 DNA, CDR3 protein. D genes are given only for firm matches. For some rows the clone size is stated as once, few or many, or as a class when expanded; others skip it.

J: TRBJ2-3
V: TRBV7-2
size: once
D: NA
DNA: TGTGCCAGCAGCTCACGGTGGGATACGCAGTATTTT
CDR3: CASSSRWDTQYF

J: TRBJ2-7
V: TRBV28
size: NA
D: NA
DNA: TGTGCCAGCAGTCCACAACCCCCCGGGGAGCAGTACTTC
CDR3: CASSPQPPGEQYF

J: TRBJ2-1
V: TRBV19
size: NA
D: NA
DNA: TGTGCCAGTAGGGGGAGGGGGGCGGAATCTTACAATGAGCAGTTCTTC
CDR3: CASRGRGAESYNEQFF

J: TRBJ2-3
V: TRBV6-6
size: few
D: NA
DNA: TGTGCCAGCAGTTACTGGAGGGGGCGCGGCACAGATACGCAGTATTTT
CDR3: CASSYWRGRGTDTQYF

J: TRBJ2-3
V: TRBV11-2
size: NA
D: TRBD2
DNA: TGTGCCAGCAGCAGGACTAGCGGGACTAGCACAGATACGCAGTATTTT
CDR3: CASSRTSGTSTDTQYF

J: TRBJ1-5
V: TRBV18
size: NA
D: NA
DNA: TGTGCCAGCTCAGCGGCAGCCTGGAATCAGCCCCAGCATTTT
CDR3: CASSAAAWNQPQHF

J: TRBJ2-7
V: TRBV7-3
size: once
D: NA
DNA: TGTGCCAGCAGCCCCGACAGAGACTACGAGCAGTACTTC
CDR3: CASSPDRDYEQYF

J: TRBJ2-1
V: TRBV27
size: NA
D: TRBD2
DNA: TGTGCCAGCAGTTTACGGTTCGAGCGGGGGAGGACTCGATACAATGAGCAGTTCTTC
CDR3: CASSLRFERGRTRYNEQFF

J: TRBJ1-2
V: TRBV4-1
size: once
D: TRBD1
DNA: TGCGCCAGCGCGCCAACAGGGGGGGACTATGGCTACACCTTC
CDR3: CASAPTGGDYGYTF

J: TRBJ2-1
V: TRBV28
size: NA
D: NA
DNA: TGTGCCAGCAGTTTATTGGGGGGCTACAATGAGCAGTTCTTC
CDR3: CASSLLGGYNEQFF

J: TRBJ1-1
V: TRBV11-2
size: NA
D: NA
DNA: TGTGCCAGCAACAAAAGATTGGGGGAGAACACTGAAGCTTTCTTT
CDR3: CASNKRLGENTEAFF

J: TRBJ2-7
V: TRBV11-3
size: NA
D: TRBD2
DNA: TGTGCCAGCAGACTGGGACTAGCGGGAGTAGGTTACGAGCAGTACTTC
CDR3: CASRLGLAGVGYEQYF

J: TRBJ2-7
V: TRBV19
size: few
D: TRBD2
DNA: TGTGCCAGTAGTACCCTAGCGGGGGCCTACGAGCAGTACTTC
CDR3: CASSTLAGAYEQYF

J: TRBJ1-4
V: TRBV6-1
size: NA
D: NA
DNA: TGTGCCAGCAGTTTCCCAGGTGGCGAAAAACTGTTTTTT
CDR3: CASSFPGGEKLFF

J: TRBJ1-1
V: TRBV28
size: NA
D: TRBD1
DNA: TGTGCCAGCAGTTTATACGGGACAGGTCGGAACACTGAAGCTTTCTTT
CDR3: CASSLYGTGRNTEAFF

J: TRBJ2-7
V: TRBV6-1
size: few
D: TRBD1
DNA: TGTGCCAGCAGTGCGCTTCCGGGACAGGGCTCCTACGAGCAGTACTTC
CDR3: CASSALPGQGSYEQYF

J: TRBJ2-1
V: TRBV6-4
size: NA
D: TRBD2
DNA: TGTGCCAGCAGTAGGACGGGAGGTACCGACGGGTATGAGCAGTTCTTC
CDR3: CASSRTGGTDGYEQFF

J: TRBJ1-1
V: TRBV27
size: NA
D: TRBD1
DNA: TGTGCCAGCAGTGCCCGGACAGGGAGAGGGCAAACATACACTGAAGCTTTCTTT
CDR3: CASSARTGRGQTYTEAFF

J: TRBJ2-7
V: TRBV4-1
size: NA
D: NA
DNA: TGCGCCAGCAGCCAAGATAAAGTCCTCTCCGAGCAGTACTTC
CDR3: CASSQDKVLSEQYF

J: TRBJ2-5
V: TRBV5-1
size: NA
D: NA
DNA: TGCGCCAGCAGCTTTCCTGGGCGAGAGACCCAGTACTTC
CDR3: CASSFPGRETQYF

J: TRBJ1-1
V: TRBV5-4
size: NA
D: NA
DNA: TGTGCCAGCAGCCCCATGGACAGTGAAGCTTTCTTT
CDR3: CASSPMDSEAFF

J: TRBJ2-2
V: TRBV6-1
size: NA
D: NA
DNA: TGTGCCAGCAATGCCCTACAGGCGGGGACCGGGGAGCTGTTTTTT
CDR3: CASNALQAGTGELFF

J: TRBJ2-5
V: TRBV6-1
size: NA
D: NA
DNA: TGTGCCAGCAGTGATAACAGCCAAGAGACCCAGTACTTC
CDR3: CASSDNSQETQYF

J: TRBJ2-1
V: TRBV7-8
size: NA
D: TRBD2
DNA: TGTGCCAGCAGCTTAGAGGCGGGAGGTATTTACAATGAGCAGTTCTTC
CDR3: CASSLEAGGIYNEQFF

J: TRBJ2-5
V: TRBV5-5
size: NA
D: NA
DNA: TGTGCCAGCAGCTTGAAGGGTGGAGAGACCCAGTACTTC
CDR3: CASSLKGGETQYF

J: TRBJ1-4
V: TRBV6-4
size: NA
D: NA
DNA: TGTGCCAGCAGCATGCCGGGCCCCCGGAAAGAAAAACTGTTTTTT
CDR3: CASSMPGPRKEKLFF

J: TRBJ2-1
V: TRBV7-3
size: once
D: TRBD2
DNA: TGTGCCAGCAGCTTAATTGGGACTAGTAACTACAATGAGCAGTTCTTC
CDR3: CASSLIGTSNYNEQFF